Listed below are T cell receptor beta chains from one sample, sequenced in a study of response to subunit inactivated influenza vaccine. MiXCR was run by TCRdb on the RT-PCR reads, yielding one entry per CDR3 protein. The table has roughly 550,000 distinct CDR3 sequences, approximately 24% seen once; the top ten hold under 3.5%. The data were also submitted as part of a second study, on T cells expressing NK-cell markers.

The starting material was CD4+ T cells sorted from PBMCs, obtained roughly 13 days after vaccination. These receptors all stem from a man in his forties or fifties who received an inactivated influenza vaccine. CDR3s include the opening cysteine and the closing phenylalanine or tryptophan. Fields, in order: D gene, V gene, clone size, J gene, CDR3 DNA, CDR3 protein. A D gene is named only where the DNA matches it firmly. Part of the rows lack a size; the others show once, few, many or a class for expanded clones.

D gene: NA
V gene: TRBV27
clone size: NA
J gene: TRBJ1-3
CDR3 DNA: TGTGCCAGCAGTTTAGGGGGGAGTTTCTCTGGAAACACCATATATTTT
CDR3 protein: CASSLGGSFSGNTIYF

D gene: NA
V gene: TRBV12-3/TRBV12-4
clone size: few
J gene: TRBJ1-4
CDR3 DNA: TGTGCCAGCAGTTTTAGTCGGGGAGGATGGGAAAAACTGTTTTTT
CDR3 protein: CASSFSRGGWEKLFF

D gene: TRBD2
V gene: TRBV9
clone size: NA
J gene: TRBJ2-7
CDR3 DNA: TGTGCCAGCAGCGCGGGACTAGCGGGATCCTACGAGCAGTACTTC
CDR3 protein: CASSAGLAGSYEQYF

D gene: NA
V gene: TRBV21-1
clone size: few
J gene: TRBJ2-3
CDR3 DNA: TGTGCCAGCAGCAAAAGGCTAGCGGCCACAGATACGCAGTATTTT
CDR3 protein: CASSKRLAATDTQYF

D gene: TRBD1
V gene: TRBV19
clone size: NA
J gene: TRBJ2-7
CDR3 DNA: TGTGCCAGTAGCCTGGACAGGGGGATGGACGAGCAGTACTTC
CDR3 protein: CASSLDRGMDEQYF

D gene: TRBD2
V gene: TRBV14
clone size: NA
J gene: TRBJ2-1
CDR3 DNA: TGTGCCAGCAGCCTCGGAAGGGGCCTCGGACTAGTCTCTCCTGAGCAGTTCTTC
CDR3 protein: CASSLGRGLGLVSPEQFF

D gene: NA
V gene: TRBV12-3/TRBV12-4
clone size: few
J gene: TRBJ1-2
CDR3 DNA: TGTGCCAGCAGTCCTCAGGCGAGGGGCGGCTACACCTTC
CDR3 protein: CASSPQARGGYTF

D gene: NA
V gene: TRBV5-1
clone size: many
J gene: TRBJ2-5
CDR3 DNA: TGTGCCAGCAGTTTCGGGGGCCAAGAGACCCAGTACTTC
CDR3 protein: CASSFGGQETQYF

D gene: NA
V gene: TRBV7-2
clone size: NA
J gene: TRBJ2-5
CDR3 DNA: TGTGCCAGCAGCTTCCTAGGCCAAGAGACCCAGTACTTC
CDR3 protein: CASSFLGQETQYF

D gene: NA
V gene: TRBV18
clone size: few
J gene: TRBJ2-2
CDR3 DNA: TGTGCCAGCTCACCCGTCCGGGCTCGGGACACCGGGGAGCTGTTTTTT
CDR3 protein: CASSPVRARDTGELFF

D gene: TRBD1
V gene: TRBV20-1
clone size: NA
J gene: TRBJ1-4
CDR3 DNA: TGCAGTGCTAGCCGGACAGGGCGGGAAAAACTGTTTTTT
CDR3 protein: CSASRTGREKLFF

D gene: TRBD1
V gene: TRBV18
clone size: NA
J gene: TRBJ2-2
CDR3 DNA: TGTGCCAGCTCTCTCAACGAGGGGGCCCCCGGGGAGCTGTTTTTT
CDR3 protein: CASSLNEGAPGELFF

D gene: NA
V gene: TRBV28
clone size: NA
J gene: TRBJ2-7
CDR3 DNA: TGTGCCAGCAGTGACGACCCGGTAGGCTCCTACGAGCAGTACTTC
CDR3 protein: CASSDDPVGSYEQYF

D gene: NA
V gene: TRBV20-1
clone size: few
J gene: TRBJ2-7
CDR3 DNA: TGCAGTGCCGATCCCGGGACTCCTAGGTACGAGCAGTACTTC
CDR3 protein: CSADPGTPRYEQYF

D gene: NA
V gene: TRBV2
clone size: NA
J gene: TRBJ1-5
CDR3 DNA: TGTGCCAGCAGACTACAGGGTCGCAATCAGCCCCAGCATTTT
CDR3 protein: CASRLQGRNQPQHF

D gene: TRBD2
V gene: TRBV9
clone size: NA
J gene: TRBJ2-5
CDR3 DNA: TGTGCCAGCAGCCCCCCGACTAGCGGGAGGGTAGGAGAGACCCAGTACTTC
CDR3 protein: CASSPPTSGRVGETQYF

D gene: NA
V gene: TRBV15
clone size: few
J gene: TRBJ1-1
CDR3 DNA: TGTGCCACCAGCGTCGGGTCCCCGAACACTGAAGCTTTCTTT
CDR3 protein: CATSVGSPNTEAFF

D gene: TRBD2
V gene: TRBV24-1
clone size: few
J gene: TRBJ2-1
CDR3 DNA: TGTGCCACCAGTGACCGGACTAGCGGAGACTACTACAATGAGCAGTTCTTC
CDR3 protein: CATSDRTSGDYYNEQFF

D gene: NA
V gene: TRBV24-1
clone size: NA
J gene: TRBJ1-5
CDR3 DNA: TGTGCCACCAGTGACCCGGCCGAGGGGGGCAATCAGCCCCAGCATTTT
CDR3 protein: CATSDPAEGGNQPQHF

D gene: NA
V gene: TRBV3-1
clone size: NA
J gene: TRBJ1-6
CDR3 DNA: TGTGCCAGCAGCCAAGTTACAGGGCGGTCACCCCTCCACTTT
CDR3 protein: CASSQVTGRSPLHF

D gene: NA
V gene: TRBV20-1
clone size: NA
J gene: TRBJ2-3
CDR3 DNA: TGCAGTGCTTCCCCCCGGGAGAGAGTAGATACGCAGTATTTT
CDR3 protein: CSASPRERVDTQYF

D gene: NA
V gene: TRBV15
clone size: NA
J gene: TRBJ1-5
CDR3 DNA: TGTGCCACCAGCAGAGTGGATAGGAACAATCAGCCCCAGCATTTT
CDR3 protein: CATSRVDRNNQPQHF

D gene: NA
V gene: TRBV29-1
clone size: many
J gene: TRBJ2-7
CDR3 DNA: TGCAGCGTTATCACTGACGGGAAAACCTACGAGCAGTACTTC
CDR3 protein: CSVITDGKTYEQYF

D gene: NA
V gene: TRBV4-1
clone size: NA
J gene: TRBJ2-3
CDR3 DNA: TGCGCCAGCAGCCAAGCGCGTCGGCCCCTTAGCACAGATACGCAGTATTTT
CDR3 protein: CASSQARRPLSTDTQYF